This TCR beta chain was found in a study of shared clonotypes between healthy human individuals. Assay execution took place at the deep level. For sorted subsets, 150 to 200 ng DNA per replicate equaled 30,000 or so T cell genomes. Repertoires were generated with immunoSEQ multiplex PCR, while TCRdb's copy carries only in-frame clones and drops some. Among about 770,000 clones, 72% were seen once, and the ten largest hold around 1.7%. This CDR3 is built from 16 residues. The germline CDR1 and CDR2 sequences are SGHDN and FVKESK. V lost 1 base and J 5 bases, leaving 14 bases between the germline ends. The chain uses TRBV14 and TRBJ2-2; perhaps D is TRBD1 or TRBD2 (5 bases each). The clonotype was recovered from a young woman in good health. The sequenced material came from memory CD4+ T cells sorted from blood. The subset is: CD45RA-negative fraction. CDR3 sequence (DNA): TGTGCCAGCAGCCAAGGGACATATTGGAGGACCGGGGAGCTGTTTTTT. Translated: CASSQGTYWRTGELFF.